These 10 T cell receptor beta chains came from one sample sequenced in a study of cytomegalovirus exposure and HLA in healthy donors. Primers: 60 Vbeta forward and 13 Jbeta reverse. Generated by immunoSEQ multiplex PCR, the TCRdb table keeps only in-frame clones and is missing some. The profile shows approximately 130,000 clones, around 82% of them singletons. The sample consisted of PBMCs. Receptors originate from a boy between 5 and 17 years old in good health and CMV-seronegative.

The genes are TRBV7-9 and TRBJ2-3; 8 bases agree with TRBD2. The trim removed 5 bases at V and 1 base at J, leaving 5 bases unmatched. This CDR3 comprises 15 residues. Germline V lookup: CDR1 SEHNR, CDR2 FQNEAQ (reference sequence). CDR3 sequence reads: CASSRGGDRTDTQYF. The CDR3 nucleotides are TGTGCCAGCAGCCGGGGGGGGGACCGCACAGATACGCAGTATTTT.

Only one count was recorded for this clone. The rearrangement links TRBV7-6 to TRBJ2-5; 8 bases align to TRBD2. The end of the DNA aligns better with TRBJ2-7, so the J call may be wrong. CDR1 and CDR2 from the germline V gene are SGHVS and FNYEAQ. The CDR3 consists of 14 residues. The CDR3 nucleotides read TGTGCCAGCAGCTCGGGAGGGGGGGTCGGCGAGCAGTACTTC. Encoded protein: CASSSGGGVGEQYF.

Only a few counts were recorded for this clone. The chain couples TRBV11-3 to TRBJ2-1; maybe TRBD1 (6 bases). The CDR3 covers 15 residues. The germline gives CDR1 SGHNT, CDR2 YENEEA. V was clipped by 1 base and J by 6 bases, with 13 bases between them. CDR3 loop: CASSLGPRGSNEQFF. In nucleotides, the CDR3 is TGTGCCAGCAGCTTAGGTCCCAGGGGCTCCAATGAGCAGTTCTTC.

The chain is built from TRBV11-1 and TRBJ2-7, with 7 bases matching TRBD1. The V and J ends lost 2 bases and 8 bases, in that order; junction bases with no gene match: 6. CDR3 length: 13 residues. Per germline, CDR1 SGHAT and CDR2 FQDESV (reference sequence). CDR3 bases: TGTGCCAGCAGCTTACCCGGGACAGCAAAGCAGTACTTC. Its protein is CASSLPGTAKQYF.

The chain couples TRBV5-1 to TRBJ2-3, with D possibly matching TRBD1 (5 bases). The CDR3 runs 13 residues. Germline CDR1 is SGHRS and CDR2 is YFSETQ. V gave up 0 bases and J gave up 5 bases, with 7 bases separating them. The CDR3 protein is CASSLGGRDTQYF. CDR3 nucleotides: TGCGCCAGCAGCTTGGGGGGCAGAGATACGCAGTATTTT.

The chain employs TRBV6-1 and TRBJ1-5; no reliable D call. V lost 7 bases, J lost 6 bases, and 16 bases lay in between. CDR1 and CDR2 from the germline V gene are MNHNS and SASEGT. There are 14 residues in the CDR3. In nucleotides, the CDR3 is TGTGCCAGCACCCTGGGCGGGCTCGGTCAGCCCCAGCATTTT. This sequence encodes CASTLGGLGQPQHF.

The chain carries TRBV19 and TRBJ1-3, with a weak D call TRBD1 (6 bases). V was clipped by 7 bases and J by 2 bases, with 12 bases between them. The germline V gene has CDR1 LNHDA and CDR2 SQIVND (reference sequence). CDR3 length: 14 amino acids. The CDR3 DNA reads as TGTGCCAGTAACATCGACAGGACTGGAAACACCATATATTTT. It translates to CASNIDRTGNTIYF. Looking up the rest from reference TRBV19 and TRBJ1-3 gives the full variable domain: DGGITQSPKYLFRKEGQNVTLSCEQNLNHDAMYWYRQDPGQGLRLIYYSQIVNDFQKGDIAEGYSVSREKKESFPLTVTSAQKNPTAFYLCASNIDRTGNTIYFGEGSWLTVV.

The J gene is TRBJ2-7, the V gene TRBV27; possibly TRBD1 for D (5 bases). Germline CDR1 and CDR2: MNHEY and SMNVEV (reference sequence). This CDR3 contains 13 residues. Trimming shortened V by 3 bases and J by 2 bases, and 8 bases separated the two germline ends. The CDR3 reads CASSLRQTYEQYF. CDR3 in DNA: TGTGCCAGCAGTTTGAGACAGACCTACGAGCAGTACTTC.

The rearrangement uses TRBV7-8 and TRBJ1-6, with D possibly TRBD1 on 5 matching bases. Germline CDR1 and CDR2: SGHVS and FQNEAQ. With 0 bases removed from V and 6 bases from J, the gap between germline ends came to 12 bases. The CDR3 covers 16 residues. The CDR3 loop is CASSLAGQGGNSPLHF. Written as DNA, the CDR3 is TGTGCCAGCAGCTTAGCGGGGCAGGGTGGTAATTCACCCCTCCACTTT.

This clone was seen more than once but under ten times. The CDR3 loop is CASSLRGSGQETQYF. In DNA, the CDR3 is TGTGCCAGCAGTTTAAGAGGTAGCGGTCAAGAGACCCAGTACTTC. The chain is built from TRBV28 and TRBJ2-5; tentative D call: TRBD2 (6 bases). The CDR3 runs to 15 residues. CDR1 MDHEN and CDR2 SYDVKM come from the germline V gene. V was trimmed by 2 bases and J by 2 bases, leaving 12 bases between them. Full variable domain (remainder filled in from reference TRBV28 and TRBJ2-5): DVKVTQSSRYLVKRTGEKVFLECVQDMDHENMFWYRQDPGLGLRLIYFSYDVKMKEKGDIPEGYSVSREKKERFSLILESASTNQTSMYLCASSLRGSGQETQYFGPGTRLLVL.